This TCR beta chain originates from a study of CD8 T cells in Susac syndrome. General observations from the study: The study conceded that its TCR sequencing and HLA analysis involved relatively few individuals.

After extraction with the RNeasy kit, about 0.45 to 1 ug of the RNA was reverse transcribed using random hexamers. An immunoSEQ multiplex PCR generated amplified TCR beta CDR3 products spanning 54 Vbeta and 13 Jbeta. TCRdb itself ran the immunoSEQ multiplex PCR reads through MiXCR, one entry per CDR3 protein. Here the sample spans some 150,000 distinct CDR3 sequences, nearly 95% being singletons. Germline CDR1 and CDR2: MNHEY and SMNVEV (reference sequence). V gave up 3 bases and J gave up 4 bases, with 19 bases separating them. The CDR3 runs to 16 residues. Comment on this clonotype: The antigen remains undetermined.

CD8+ and CD4+ blood T cells underwent TCR beta sequencing. Controls comprised healthy donors matched for age and sex. The sequencing sample was made of CD8+ T cells from PBMCs. The V gene is TRBV27, the J gene TRBJ2-7; D possibly matches TRBD1 or TRBD2 (5 bases each). This TCR derives from a human donor in good health. CDR3 DNA sequence: TGTGCCAGCAGTTTCCACGAGCGGCCAGGGCCGTACGAGCAGTACTTC. Translation gives CASSFHERPGPYEQYF.